This TCR beta chain was retrieved from a study of blood T cell repertoires in COVID-19. Germline CDR1 reads LGHDT; CDR2 reads YNNKEL (reference sequence). This CDR3 contains 14 residues. The V gene lost 3 bases and the J gene lost 1 base, with 9 bases spanning the gap. TCRdb's table, derived via immunoSEQ multiplex PCR, lists solely in-frame clones and lacks some. The sample shows about 110,000 clones, less than 85% of them seen only once. The chain combines TRBV3-1 (or the pseudogene TRBV3-2) with TRBJ1-1; perhaps TRBD1 as D (6 bases). This clonotype was obtained from a woman of 80 years or more with acute or convalescent COVID-19. The sample comprised peripheral blood. CDR3 amino acids: CASSHRGGNTEAFF. The DNA for the CDR3 is TGTGCCAGCAGCCATAGAGGGGGGAACACTGAAGCTTTCTTT.